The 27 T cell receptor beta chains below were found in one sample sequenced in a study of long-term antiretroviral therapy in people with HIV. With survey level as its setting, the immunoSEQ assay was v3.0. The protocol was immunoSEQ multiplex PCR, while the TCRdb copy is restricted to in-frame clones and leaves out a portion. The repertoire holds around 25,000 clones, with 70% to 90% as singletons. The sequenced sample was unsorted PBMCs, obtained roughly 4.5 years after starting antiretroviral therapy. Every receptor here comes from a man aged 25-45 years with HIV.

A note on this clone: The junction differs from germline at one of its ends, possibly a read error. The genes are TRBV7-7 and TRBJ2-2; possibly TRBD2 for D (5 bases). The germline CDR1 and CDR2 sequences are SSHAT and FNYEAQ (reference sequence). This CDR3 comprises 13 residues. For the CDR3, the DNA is TGTGCTAGCAGCTCTACTAGGACCGGGGAGCTGTTTTTT. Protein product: CASSSTRTGELFF.

The CDR3 DNA reads TGTGCCAGCAGCTCCGGGACAGGGGGCATTGCGGATTACGAGCAGTACTTC. Its protein is CASSSGTGGIADYEQYF. This chain joins TRBV7-9 and TRBJ2-7; TRBD1 matches 12 bases. CDR1 and CDR2 from the germline V gene are SEHNR and FQNEAQ (reference sequence). The CDR3 loop spans 17 amino acids. The V segment lost 4 bases and the J segment 4 bases; nucleotides outside the gene matches: 11.

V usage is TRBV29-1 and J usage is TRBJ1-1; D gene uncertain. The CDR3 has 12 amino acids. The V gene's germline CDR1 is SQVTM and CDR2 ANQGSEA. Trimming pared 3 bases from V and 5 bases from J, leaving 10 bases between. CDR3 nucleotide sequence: TGCAGCGTTGATTTTATTACGACTGAAGCTTTCTTT. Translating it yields CSVDFITTEAFF.

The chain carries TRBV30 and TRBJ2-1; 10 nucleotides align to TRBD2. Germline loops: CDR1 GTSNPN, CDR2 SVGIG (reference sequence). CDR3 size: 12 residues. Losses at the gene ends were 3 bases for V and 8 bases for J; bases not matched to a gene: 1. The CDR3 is CAWRGLAYEQFF. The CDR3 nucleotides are TGTGCCTGGAGGGGACTAGCGTATGAGCAGTTCTTC.

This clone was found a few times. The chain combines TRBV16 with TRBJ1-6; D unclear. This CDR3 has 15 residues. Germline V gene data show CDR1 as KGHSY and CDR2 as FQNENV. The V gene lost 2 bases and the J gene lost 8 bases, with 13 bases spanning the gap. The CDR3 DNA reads TGTGCCAGCAGCCAACCGACGCCCGGGTATTCACCCCTCCACTTT. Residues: CASSQPTPGYSPLHF. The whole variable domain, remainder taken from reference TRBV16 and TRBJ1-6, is GEEVAQTPKHLVRGEGQKAKLYCAPIKGHSYVFWYQQVLKNEFKFLISFQNENVFDETGMPKERFSAKCLPNSPCSLEIQATKLEDSAVYFCASSQPTPGYSPLHFGNGTRLTVT.

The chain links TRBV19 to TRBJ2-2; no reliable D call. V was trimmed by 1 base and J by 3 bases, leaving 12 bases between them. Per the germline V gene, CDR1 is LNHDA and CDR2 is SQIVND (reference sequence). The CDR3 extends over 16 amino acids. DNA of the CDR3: TGTGCCAGTAGTATAGCTAAGGTTATGGACACCGGGGAGCTGTTTTTT. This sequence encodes CASSIAKVMDTGELFF.

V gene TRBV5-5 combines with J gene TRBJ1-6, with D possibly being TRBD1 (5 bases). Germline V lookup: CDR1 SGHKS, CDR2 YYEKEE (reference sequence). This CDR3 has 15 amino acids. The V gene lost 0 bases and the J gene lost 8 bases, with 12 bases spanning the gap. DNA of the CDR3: TGTGCCAGCAGCTTGGTGGTGGGGGGAGATTCACCCCTCCACTTT. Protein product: CASSLVVGGDSPLHF.

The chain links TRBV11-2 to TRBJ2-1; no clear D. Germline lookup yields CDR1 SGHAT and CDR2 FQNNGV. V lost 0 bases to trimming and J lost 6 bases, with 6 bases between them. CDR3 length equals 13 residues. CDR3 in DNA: TGTGCCAGCAGCTTAGACGGCTTCAATGAGCAGTTCTTC. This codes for CASSLDGFNEQFF.

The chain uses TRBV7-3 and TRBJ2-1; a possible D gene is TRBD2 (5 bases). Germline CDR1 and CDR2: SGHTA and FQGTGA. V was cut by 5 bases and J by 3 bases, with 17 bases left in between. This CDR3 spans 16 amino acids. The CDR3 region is CASSLTPTTSYNEQFF. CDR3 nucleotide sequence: TGTGCCAGCAGCCTCACCCCCACTACTAGCTACAATGAGCAGTTCTTC.

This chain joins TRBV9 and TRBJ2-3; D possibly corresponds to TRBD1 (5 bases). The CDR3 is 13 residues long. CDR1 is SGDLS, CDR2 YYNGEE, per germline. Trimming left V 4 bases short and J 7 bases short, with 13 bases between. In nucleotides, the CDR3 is TGTGCCAGCAGCCCGCCGGACACCTATACGCAGTATTTT. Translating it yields CASSPPDTYTQYF.

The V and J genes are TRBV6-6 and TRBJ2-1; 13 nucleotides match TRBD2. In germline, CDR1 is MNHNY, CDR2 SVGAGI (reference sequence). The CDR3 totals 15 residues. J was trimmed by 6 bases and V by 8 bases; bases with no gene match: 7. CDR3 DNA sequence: TGTGCCAGCGGGAGAACTAGCGGGAGGGCCAATGAGCAGTTCTTC. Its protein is CASGRTSGRANEQFF.

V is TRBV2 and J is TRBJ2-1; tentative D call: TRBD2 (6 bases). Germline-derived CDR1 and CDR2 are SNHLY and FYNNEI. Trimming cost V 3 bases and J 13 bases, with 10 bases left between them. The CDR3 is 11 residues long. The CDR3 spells CASSDAGRQFF. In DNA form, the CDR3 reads TGTGCCAGCAGTGACGCCGGGAGACAGTTCTTC.

The DNA for the CDR3 is TGTGCCAGCTCCCACAGTGGAGGCACAGATACGCAGTATTTT. This gives the protein CASSHSGGTDTQYF. This chain joins TRBV18 and TRBJ2-3; D is undetermined. The CDR3 consists of 14 residues. Trimming stripped 6 bases from V and 1 base from J, with 11 bases between. Germline values: CDR1 KGHSH, CDR2 LQKENI. The whole variable domain, remainder taken from reference TRBV18 and TRBJ2-3, is NAGVMQNPRHLVRRRGQEARLRCSPMKGHSHVYWYRQLPEEGLKFMVYLQKENIIDESGMPKERFSAEFPKEGPSILRIQQVVRGDSAAYFCASSHSGGTDTQYFGPGTRLTVL.

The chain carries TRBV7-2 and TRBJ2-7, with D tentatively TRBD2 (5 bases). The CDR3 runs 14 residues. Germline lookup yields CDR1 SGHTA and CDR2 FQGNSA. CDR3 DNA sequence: TGTGCGAGCTCCCAGGACTCAGGCACCTACGAGCAGTACTTC. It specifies CASSQDSGTYEQYF.

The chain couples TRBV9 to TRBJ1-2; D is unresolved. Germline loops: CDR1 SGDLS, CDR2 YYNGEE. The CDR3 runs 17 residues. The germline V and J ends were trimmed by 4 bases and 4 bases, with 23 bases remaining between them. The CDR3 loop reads CASSPWGDEGRLYGYTF. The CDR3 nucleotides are TGTGCCAGCAGCCCTTGGGGTGATGAGGGCAGGCTCTATGGCTACACCTTC.

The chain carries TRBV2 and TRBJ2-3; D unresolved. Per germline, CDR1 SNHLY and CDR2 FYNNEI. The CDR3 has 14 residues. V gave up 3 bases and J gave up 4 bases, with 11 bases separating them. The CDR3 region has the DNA TGTGCCAGCAGTGATAGTAGAAGGGCAGATACGCAGTATTTT. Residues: CASSDSRRADTQYF.

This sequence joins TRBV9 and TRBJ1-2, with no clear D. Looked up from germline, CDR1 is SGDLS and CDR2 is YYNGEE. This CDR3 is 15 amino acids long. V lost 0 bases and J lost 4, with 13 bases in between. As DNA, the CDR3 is TGTGCCAGCAGCGTAGATCCCACCGTAGGCTATGGCTACACCTTC. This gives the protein CASSVDPTVGYGYTF. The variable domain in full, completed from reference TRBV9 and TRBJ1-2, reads DSGVTQTPKHLITATGQRVTLRCSPRSGDLSVYWYQQSLDQGLQFLIQYYNGEERAKGNILERFSAQQFPDLHSELNLSSLELGDSALYFCASSVDPTVGYGYTFGSGTRLTVV.

CDR3 in DNA: TGTGCCAGCAGCTTAGCGCACGATAGGCGGAACTTTGAAGCTTTCTTT. It is translated as CASSLAHDRRNFEAFF. The chain links TRBV7-9 to TRBJ1-1; no reliable D call. This CDR3 contains 16 residues. Germline CDR1 reads SEHNR; CDR2 reads FQNEAQ (reference sequence). V was trimmed by 0 bases and J by 7 bases, leaving 18 bases between them.

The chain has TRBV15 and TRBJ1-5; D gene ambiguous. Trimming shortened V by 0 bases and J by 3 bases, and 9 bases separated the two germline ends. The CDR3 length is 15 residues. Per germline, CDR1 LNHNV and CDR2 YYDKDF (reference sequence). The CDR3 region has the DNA TGTGCCACCAGCAGAGATCCTCAGACCAATCAGCCCCAGCATTTT. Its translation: CATSRDPQTNQPQHF.

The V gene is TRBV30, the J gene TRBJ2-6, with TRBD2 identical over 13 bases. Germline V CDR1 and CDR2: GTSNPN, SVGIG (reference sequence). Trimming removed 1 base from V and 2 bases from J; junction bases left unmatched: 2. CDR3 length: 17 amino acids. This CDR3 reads CAWSAGLAGTGANVLTF. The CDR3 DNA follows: TGTGCCTGGAGTGCGGGACTAGCGGGAACTGGGGCCAACGTCCTGACTTTC.

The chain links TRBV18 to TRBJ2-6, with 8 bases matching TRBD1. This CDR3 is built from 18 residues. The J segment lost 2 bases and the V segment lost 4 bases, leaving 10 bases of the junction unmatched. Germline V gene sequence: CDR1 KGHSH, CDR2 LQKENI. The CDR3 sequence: CASSRRTGRSAGANVLTF. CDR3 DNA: TGTGCCAGCTCACGGAGGACAGGGAGGAGTGCTGGGGCCAACGTCCTGACTTTC.

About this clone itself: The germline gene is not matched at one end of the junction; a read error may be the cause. This CDR3 is CASSLAGGNEQYF. For the CDR3, the DNA is TGTGCTAGCAGCTTAGCAGGGGGCAACGAGCAGTACTTC. The chain joins TRBV7-7 to TRBJ2-7; the match to TRBD1 covers 8 bases. The length of the CDR3 is 13 residues. The germline CDR1 and CDR2 sequences are SSHAT and FNYEAQ (reference sequence).

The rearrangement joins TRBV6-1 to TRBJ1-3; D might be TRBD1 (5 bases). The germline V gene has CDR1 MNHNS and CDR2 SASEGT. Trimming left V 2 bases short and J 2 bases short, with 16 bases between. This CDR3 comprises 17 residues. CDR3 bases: TGTGCCAGCAGTGAATATATAGGGGCTACCGCTGGAAACACCATATATTTT. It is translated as CASSEYIGATAGNTIYF.

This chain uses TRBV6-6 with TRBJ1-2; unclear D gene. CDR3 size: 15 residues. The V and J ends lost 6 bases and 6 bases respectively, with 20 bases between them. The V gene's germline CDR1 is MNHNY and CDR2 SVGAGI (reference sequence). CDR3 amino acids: CASRTTWGTANGYTF. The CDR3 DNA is TGTGCCAGCAGGACGACGTGGGGAACGGCCAATGGCTACACCTTC.

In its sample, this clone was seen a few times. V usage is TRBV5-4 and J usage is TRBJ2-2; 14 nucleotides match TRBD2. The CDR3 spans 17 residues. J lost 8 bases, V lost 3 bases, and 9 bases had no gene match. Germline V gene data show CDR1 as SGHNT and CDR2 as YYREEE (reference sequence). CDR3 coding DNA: TGTGCCAGCAGCTCGACCGGGACTAGCGGGAGAGGTGGGGAGCTGTTTTTT. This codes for CASSSTGTSGRGGELFF.

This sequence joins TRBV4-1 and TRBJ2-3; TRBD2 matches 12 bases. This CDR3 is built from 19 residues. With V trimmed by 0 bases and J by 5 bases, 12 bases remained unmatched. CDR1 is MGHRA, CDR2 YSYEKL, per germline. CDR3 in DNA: TGCGCCAGCAGCCAAGATAGGGCTAGCGGGAGGGCCCTAGGAGATACGCAGTATTTT. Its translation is CASSQDRASGRALGDTQYF.

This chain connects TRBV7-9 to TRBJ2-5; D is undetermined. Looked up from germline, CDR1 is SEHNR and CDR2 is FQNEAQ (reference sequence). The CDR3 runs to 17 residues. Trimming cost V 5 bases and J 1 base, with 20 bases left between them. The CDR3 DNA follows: TGTGCCAGCAGCCCCAAACCCCGGCAAAAGCTCCAAGAGACCCAGTACTTC. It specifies CASSPKPRQKLQETQYF.